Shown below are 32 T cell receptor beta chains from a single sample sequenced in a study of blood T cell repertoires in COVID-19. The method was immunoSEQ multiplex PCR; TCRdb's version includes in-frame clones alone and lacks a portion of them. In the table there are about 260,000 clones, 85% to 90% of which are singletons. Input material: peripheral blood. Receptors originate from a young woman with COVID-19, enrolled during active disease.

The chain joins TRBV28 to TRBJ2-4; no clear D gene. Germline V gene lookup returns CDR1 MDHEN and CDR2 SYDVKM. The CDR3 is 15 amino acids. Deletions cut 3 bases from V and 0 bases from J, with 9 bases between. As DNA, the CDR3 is TGTGCCAGCAGTTTTTTCAGAATAGCCAAAAACATTCAGTACTTC. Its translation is CASSFFRIAKNIQYF.

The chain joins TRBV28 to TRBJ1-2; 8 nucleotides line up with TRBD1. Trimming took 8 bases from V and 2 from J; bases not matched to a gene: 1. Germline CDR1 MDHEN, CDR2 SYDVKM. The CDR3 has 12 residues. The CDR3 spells CASGQGNYGYTF. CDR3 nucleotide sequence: TGTGCCAGCGGACAGGGCAACTATGGCTACACCTTC.

The CDR3 nucleotides read TGTGCCAGCAGCGCGGTCAGGGGGTTGAGGGACACTGAAGCTTTCTTT. This codes for CASSAVRGLRDTEAFF. The chain couples TRBV7-2 to TRBJ1-1; 7 bases map to TRBD1. Germline V gives CDR1 SGHTA, CDR2 FQGNSA. The CDR3 runs 16 residues. The J segment lost 3 bases and the V segment lost 5 bases, leaving 12 bases of the junction unmatched.

CDR3 amino acids: CASKPRQYNEQFF. The CDR3 DNA sequence: TGTGCCAGCAAGCCAAGACAGTACAATGAGCAGTTCTTC. V is TRBV2 and J is TRBJ2-1; possibly TRBD1 for D (5 bases). Germline values: CDR1 SNHLY, CDR2 FYNNEI. The CDR3 length is 13 residues. The ends were cut back, 7 bases at V and 4 bases at J, with 11 bases in the middle. The variable domain in full, completed from reference TRBV2 and TRBJ2-1, reads EPEVTQTPSHQVTQMGQEVILRCVPISNHLYFYWYRQILGQKVEFLVSFYNNEISEKSEIFDDQFSVERPDGSNFTLKIRSTKLEDSAMYFCASKPRQYNEQFFGPGTRLTVL.

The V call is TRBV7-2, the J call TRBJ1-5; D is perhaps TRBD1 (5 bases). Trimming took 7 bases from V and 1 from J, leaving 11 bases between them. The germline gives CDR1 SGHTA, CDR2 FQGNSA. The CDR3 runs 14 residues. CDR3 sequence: CASTRRGSNQPQHF. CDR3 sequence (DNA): TGTGCCAGCACCCGCCGGGGGAGCAATCAGCCCCAGCATTTT.

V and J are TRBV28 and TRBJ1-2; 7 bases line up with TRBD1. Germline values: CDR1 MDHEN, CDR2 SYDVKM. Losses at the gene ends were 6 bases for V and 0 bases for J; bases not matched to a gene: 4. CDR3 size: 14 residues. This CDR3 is CASRKDRPNYGYTF. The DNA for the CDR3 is TGTGCCAGCAGGAAGGACAGGCCTAACTATGGCTACACCTTC.

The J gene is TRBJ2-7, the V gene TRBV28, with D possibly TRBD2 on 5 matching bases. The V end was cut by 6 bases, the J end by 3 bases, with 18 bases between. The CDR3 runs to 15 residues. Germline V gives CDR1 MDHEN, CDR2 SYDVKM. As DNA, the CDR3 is TGTGCCAGCAGAACGACGGGAACCCACTTCTACGAGCAGTACTTC. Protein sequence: CASRTTGTHFYEQYF.

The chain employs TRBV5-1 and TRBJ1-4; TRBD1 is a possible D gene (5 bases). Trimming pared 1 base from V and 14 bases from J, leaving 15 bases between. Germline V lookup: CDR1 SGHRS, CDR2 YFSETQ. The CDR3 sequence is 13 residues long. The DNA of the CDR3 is TGCGCCAGCAGCTTGTCCCCCAGGGAAGATCTGTTTTTT. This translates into CASSLSPREDLFF.

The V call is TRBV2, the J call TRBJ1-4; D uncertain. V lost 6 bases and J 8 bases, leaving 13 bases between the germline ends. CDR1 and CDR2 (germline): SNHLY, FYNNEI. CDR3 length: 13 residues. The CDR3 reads CASSVEAGEKLFF. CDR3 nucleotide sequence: TGTGCCAGCAGCGTGGAGGCGGGGGAAAAACTGTTTTTT.

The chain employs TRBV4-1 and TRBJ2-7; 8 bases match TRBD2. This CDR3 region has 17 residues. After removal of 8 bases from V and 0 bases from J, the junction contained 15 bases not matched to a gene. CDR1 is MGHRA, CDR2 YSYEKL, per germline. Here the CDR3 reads CASSPFSGGPSSYEQYF. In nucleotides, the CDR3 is TGCGCCAGCTCACCCTTTTCGGGAGGGCCCAGCTCCTACGAGCAGTACTTC.

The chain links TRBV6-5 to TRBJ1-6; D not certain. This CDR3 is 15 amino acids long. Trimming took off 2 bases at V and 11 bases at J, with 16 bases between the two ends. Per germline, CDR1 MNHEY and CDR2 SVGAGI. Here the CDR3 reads CASSYKWRSSPPLHF. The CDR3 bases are TGTGCCAGCAGTTACAAATGGAGGAGTAGTCCACCCCTCCACTTT.

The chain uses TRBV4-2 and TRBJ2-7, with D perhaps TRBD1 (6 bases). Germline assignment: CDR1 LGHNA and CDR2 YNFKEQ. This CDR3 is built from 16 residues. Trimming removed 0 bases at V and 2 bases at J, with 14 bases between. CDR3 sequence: CASSQDVGQFTYEQYF. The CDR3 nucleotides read TGTGCCAGCAGCCAAGATGTAGGACAGTTTACCTACGAGCAGTACTTC.

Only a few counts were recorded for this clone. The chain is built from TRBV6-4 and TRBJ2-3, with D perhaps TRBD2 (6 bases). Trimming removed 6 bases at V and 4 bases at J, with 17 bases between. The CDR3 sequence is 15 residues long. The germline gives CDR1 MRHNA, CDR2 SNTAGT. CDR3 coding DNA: TGTGCCAGCAGGCGGGCTAGCGATGGGTCAGATACGCAGTATTTT. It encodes CASRRASDGSDTQYF.

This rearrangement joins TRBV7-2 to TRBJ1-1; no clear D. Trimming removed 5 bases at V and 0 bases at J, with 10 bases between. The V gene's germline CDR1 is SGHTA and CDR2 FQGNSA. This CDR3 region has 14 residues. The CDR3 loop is CASSPGGLNTEAFF. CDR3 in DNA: TGTGCCAGCAGCCCAGGAGGGCTGAACACTGAAGCTTTCTTT.

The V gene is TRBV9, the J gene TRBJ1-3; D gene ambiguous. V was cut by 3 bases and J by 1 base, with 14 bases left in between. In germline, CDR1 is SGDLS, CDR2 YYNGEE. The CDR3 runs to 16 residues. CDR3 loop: CASSAIGGISGNTIYF. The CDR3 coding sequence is TGTGCCAGCAGCGCGATAGGAGGGATTTCTGGAAACACCATATATTTT.

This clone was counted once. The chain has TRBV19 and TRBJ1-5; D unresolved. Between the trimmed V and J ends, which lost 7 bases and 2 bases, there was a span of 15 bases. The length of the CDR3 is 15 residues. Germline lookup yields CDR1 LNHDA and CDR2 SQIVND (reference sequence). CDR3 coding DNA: TGTGCCAGTACCCCCAGCTCGAGGGGCAATCAGCCCCAGCATTTT. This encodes CASTPSSRGNQPQHF. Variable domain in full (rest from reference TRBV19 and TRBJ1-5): DGGITQSPKYLFRKEGQNVTLSCEQNLNHDAMYWYRQDPGQGLRLIYYSQIVNDFQKGDIAEGYSVSREKKESFPLTVTSAQKNPTAFYLCASTPSSRGNQPQHFGDGTRLSIL.

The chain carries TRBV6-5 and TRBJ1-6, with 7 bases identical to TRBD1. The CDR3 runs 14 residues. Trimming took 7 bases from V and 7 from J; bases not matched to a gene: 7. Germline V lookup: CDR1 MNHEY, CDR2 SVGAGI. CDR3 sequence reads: CASTSLQGNSPLHF. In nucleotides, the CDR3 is TGTGCCAGCACTTCTTTACAGGGGAATTCACCCCTCCACTTT.

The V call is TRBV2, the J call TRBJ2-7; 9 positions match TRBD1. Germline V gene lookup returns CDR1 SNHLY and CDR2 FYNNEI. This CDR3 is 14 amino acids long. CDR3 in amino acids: CANSVRTGVYEQYF. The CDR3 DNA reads TGTGCTAACAGCGTTCGGACAGGGGTCTACGAGCAGTACTTC.

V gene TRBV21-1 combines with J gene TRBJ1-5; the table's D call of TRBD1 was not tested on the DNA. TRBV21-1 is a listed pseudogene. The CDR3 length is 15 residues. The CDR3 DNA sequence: TGTGCCAGCAGCGAGACAGGGGGCTTTCGTCAGCCCCAGCATTTT. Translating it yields CASSETGGFRQPQHF.

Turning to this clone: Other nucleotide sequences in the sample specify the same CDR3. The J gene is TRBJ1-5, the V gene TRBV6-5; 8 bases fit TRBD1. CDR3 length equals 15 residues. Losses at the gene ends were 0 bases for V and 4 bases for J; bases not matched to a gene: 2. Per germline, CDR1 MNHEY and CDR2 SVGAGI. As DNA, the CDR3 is TGTGCCAGCAGTTACTCGACAGGGGCAAATCAGCCCCAGCATTTT. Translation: CASSYSTGANQPQHF.

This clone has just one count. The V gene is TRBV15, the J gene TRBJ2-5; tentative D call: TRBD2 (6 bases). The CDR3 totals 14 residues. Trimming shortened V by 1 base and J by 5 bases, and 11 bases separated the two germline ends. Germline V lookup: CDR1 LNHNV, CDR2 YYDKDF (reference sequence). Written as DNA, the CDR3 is TGTGCCACCAGCAGAGGGTCAAGCGGGGAGACCCAGTACTTC. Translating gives CATSRGSSGETQYF. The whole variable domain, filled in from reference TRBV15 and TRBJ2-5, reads DAMVIQNPRYQVTQFGKPVTLSCSQTLNHNVMYWYQQKSSQAPKLLFHYYDKDFNNEADTPDNFQSRRPNTSFCFLDIRSPGLGDTAMYLCATSRGSSGETQYFGPGTRLLVL.

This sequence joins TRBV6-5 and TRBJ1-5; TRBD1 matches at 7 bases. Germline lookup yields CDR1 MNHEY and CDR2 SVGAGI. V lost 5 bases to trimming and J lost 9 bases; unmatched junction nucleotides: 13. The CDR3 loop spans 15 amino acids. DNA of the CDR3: TGTGCCAGCAGTCCCCAAGGACAGGTTCAGTGGCCCCAGCATTTT. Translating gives CASSPQGQVQWPQHF.

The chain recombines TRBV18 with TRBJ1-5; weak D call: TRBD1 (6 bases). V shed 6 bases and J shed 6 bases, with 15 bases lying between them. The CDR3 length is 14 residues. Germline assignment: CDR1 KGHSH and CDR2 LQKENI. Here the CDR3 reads CASSPQGHGQPQHF. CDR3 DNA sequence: TGTGCCAGCTCGCCTCAGGGGCACGGTCAGCCCCAGCATTTT.

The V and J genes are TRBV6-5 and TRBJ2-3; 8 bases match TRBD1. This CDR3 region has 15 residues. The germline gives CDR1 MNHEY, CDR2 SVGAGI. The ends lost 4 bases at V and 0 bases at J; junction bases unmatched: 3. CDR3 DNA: TGTGCCAGCAGTTCGGACAGGGTTAGCACAGATACGCAGTATTTT. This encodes CASSSDRVSTDTQYF.

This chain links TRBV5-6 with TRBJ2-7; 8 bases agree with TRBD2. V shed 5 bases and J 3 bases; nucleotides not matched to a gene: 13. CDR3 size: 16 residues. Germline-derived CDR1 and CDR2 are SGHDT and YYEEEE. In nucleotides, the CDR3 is TGTGCCAGCAGTGGACCCGGAGGAGCGGGAGACTACGAGCAGTACTTC. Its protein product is CASSGPGGAGDYEQYF.

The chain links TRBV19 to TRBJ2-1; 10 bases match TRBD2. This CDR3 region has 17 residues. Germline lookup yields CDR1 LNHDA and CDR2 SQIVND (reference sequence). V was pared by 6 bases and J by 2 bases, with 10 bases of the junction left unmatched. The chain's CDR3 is CASSEWTSGPTYNEQFF. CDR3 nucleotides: TGTGCCAGTAGCGAATGGACTAGCGGCCCTACCTACAATGAGCAGTTCTTC.

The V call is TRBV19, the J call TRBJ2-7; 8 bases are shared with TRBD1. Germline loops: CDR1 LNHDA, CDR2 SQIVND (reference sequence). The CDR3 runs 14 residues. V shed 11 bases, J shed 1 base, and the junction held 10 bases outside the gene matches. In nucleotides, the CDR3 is TGTGCCTCAAAGCCCCAGGGGGCGTCCTACGAGCAGTACTTC. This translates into CASKPQGASYEQYF.

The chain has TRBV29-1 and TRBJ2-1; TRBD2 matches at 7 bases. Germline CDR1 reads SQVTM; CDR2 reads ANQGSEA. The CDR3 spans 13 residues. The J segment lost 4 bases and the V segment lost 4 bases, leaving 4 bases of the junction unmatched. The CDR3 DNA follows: TGCAGCGTTGTCGGGAGGAGGTACAATGAGCAGTTCTTC. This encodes CSVVGRRYNEQFF.

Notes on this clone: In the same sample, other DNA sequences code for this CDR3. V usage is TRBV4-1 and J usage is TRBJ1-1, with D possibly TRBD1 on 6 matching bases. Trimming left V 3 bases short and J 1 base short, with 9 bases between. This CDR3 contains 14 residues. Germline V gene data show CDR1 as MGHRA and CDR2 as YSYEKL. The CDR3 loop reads CASSQDSPNTEAFF. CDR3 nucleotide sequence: TGCGCCAGCAGCCAGGACAGTCCGAACACTGAAGCTTTCTTT.

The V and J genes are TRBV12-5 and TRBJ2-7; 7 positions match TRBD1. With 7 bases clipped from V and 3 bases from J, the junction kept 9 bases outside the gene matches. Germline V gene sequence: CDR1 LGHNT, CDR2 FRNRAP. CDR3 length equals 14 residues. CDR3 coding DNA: TGTGCTAGTGCCCTCGCCCGGGACAGCTACGAGCAGTACTTC. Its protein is CASALARDSYEQYF.

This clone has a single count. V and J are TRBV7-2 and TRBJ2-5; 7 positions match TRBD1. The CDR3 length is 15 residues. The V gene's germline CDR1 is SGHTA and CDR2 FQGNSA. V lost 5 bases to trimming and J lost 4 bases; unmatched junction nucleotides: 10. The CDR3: CASSITGALAETQYF. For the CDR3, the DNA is TGTGCCAGCAGCATAACAGGGGCTCTCGCAGAGACCCAGTACTTC. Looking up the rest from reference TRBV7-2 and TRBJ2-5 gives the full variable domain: GAGVSQSPSNKVTEKGKDVELRCDPISGHTALYWYRQSLGQGLEFLIYFQGNSAPDKSGLPSDRFSAERTGGSVSTLTIQRTQQEDSAVYLCASSITGALAETQYFGPGTRLLVL.

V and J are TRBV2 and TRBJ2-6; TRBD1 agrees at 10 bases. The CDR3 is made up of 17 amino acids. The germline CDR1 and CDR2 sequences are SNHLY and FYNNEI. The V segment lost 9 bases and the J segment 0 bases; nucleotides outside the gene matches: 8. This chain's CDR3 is CARSPGQGSSGANVLTF. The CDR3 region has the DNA TGTGCCAGATCTCCGGGACAGGGGAGCTCTGGGGCCAACGTCCTGACTTTC. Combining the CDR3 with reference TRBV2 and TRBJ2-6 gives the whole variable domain EPEVTQTPSHQVTQMGQEVILRCVPISNHLYFYWYRQILGQKVEFLVSFYNNEISEKSEIFDDQFSVERPDGSNFTLKIRSTKLEDSAMYFCARSPGQGSSGANVLTFGAGSRLTVL.